What follows describes a single T cell receptor beta chain. The observed sequence ends 3 residues before the CDR3 terminus, with the missing tail filled in from the germline J gene. Using immunoSEQ multiplex PCR, the repertoire was profiled, and TCRdb retains in-frame clones only, with some absent. This sample contains about 29,000 clones. The data derive from a study of T cells in women clearing cervical HPV infection. There are 14 residues in the CDR3. Germline lookup yields CDR1 DFQATT and CDR2 SNEGSKA (reference sequence). The chain couples TRBV20-1 to TRBJ1-2; TRBD1 matches at 8 bases. This sequence was found in a woman between 18 and 70 years old with a cervical HPV16 infection that either progressed to CIN3+ or cleared (not recorded which). The sequencing sample was made of blood buffy coat. The DNA read from the CDR3 is TGCAGTGCTAAATACAGGGGGTTCCCTGGGGGC. Its translation is CSAKYRGFPGG. The full CDR3 is CSAKYRGFPGGYTF.